This T cell receptor beta chain was captured by sequencing in a study of human T cells and chemical hapten exposure. Study-level information: For sensitization, 2% DPC was applied to a roughly 2 cm by roughly 2 cm patch of upper inner arm skin. Chiefly female patients presented with alopecia areata, totalis or universalis.

This clonotype was picked up one time. Being one base from a much bigger clone, this may be a read error. TCRdb re-called the RACE reads through MiXCR, storing one row per CDR3 protein. The sample has about 62,000 distinct CDR3 sequences; approximately 7% are singletons. Described time point: pre-sensitization, week 0. Described treatment: therapeutic diphenylcyclopropenone sensitization with weekly scalp DPC. Unfractionated whole blood yielded the extracted total RNA. The CDR3 runs to 14 residues. Germline CDR1 reads SGHVS; CDR2 reads FNYEAQ. This TCR was sampled from a woman under 40 with alopecia areata. Some clones in this sample may be carry-over from other donors' samples. The rearrangement joins TRBV7-6 to TRBJ2-1; 8 positions agree with TRBD2. Here the sequenced sample was whole blood, taken in connection with sensitization to the hapten diphenylcyclopropenone (DPC). The CDR3 sequence: CARSLGGGSSEQFF. CDR3 bases: TGTGCCAGAAGCTTAGGCGGGGGGTCCTCTGAGCAGTTCTTC.